The rows below give T cell receptor beta chains drawn from one sample of a study of identical twins. TCRdb re-analysed the 5' RACE reads in MiXCR, keeping a single row per CDR3 protein. There are some 500,000 distinct CDR3 sequences in the sample; approximately 15% occur only once, and about 0.53% lies in the top ten. These data were likewise used in another study, on yellow fever vaccine responses in identical twins.

The sequencing input was CD4+ T cells sorted from blood. These receptor sequences come from a woman aged 18-30 years in good health. CDR3s include the opening cysteine and the closing phenylalanine or tryptophan. A D gene is named only where the DNA matches it firmly. Rows may omit the clone size; those that give it use once, few, many or a size class.

v_call: TRBV5-1
j_call: TRBJ2-7
d_call: .
clone_size: few
cdr3_aa: CASSLAWDGAYEQYF

v_call: TRBV28
j_call: TRBJ2-1
d_call: TRBD2
clone_size: .
cdr3_aa: CASSPVLAGGPGNEQFF

v_call: TRBV11-2
j_call: TRBJ2-1
d_call: TRBD2
clone_size: few
cdr3_aa: CASSLRGEGQFF

v_call: TRBV4-2
j_call: TRBJ2-7
d_call: .
clone_size: .
cdr3_aa: CASSQEGGKDHEQYF

v_call: TRBV20-1
j_call: TRBJ2-1
d_call: .
clone_size: .
cdr3_aa: CSANRPAGREQFF

v_call: TRBV9
j_call: TRBJ2-2
d_call: .
clone_size: many
cdr3_aa: CASSVGGPTGELFF

v_call: TRBV6-5
j_call: TRBJ1-6
d_call: .
clone_size: few
cdr3_aa: CASSSQGQSYNSPLHF

v_call: TRBV5-1
j_call: TRBJ2-5
d_call: .
clone_size: .
cdr3_aa: CASSIGTEGTQYF

v_call: TRBV20-1
j_call: TRBJ2-7
d_call: .
clone_size: .
cdr3_aa: CSAPSPRLGDEQYF

v_call: TRBV28
j_call: TRBJ1-6
d_call: .
clone_size: .
cdr3_aa: CASSQMVPSSPLHF

v_call: TRBV21-1
j_call: TRBJ2-2
d_call: .
clone_size: .
cdr3_aa: CASSSPGGGSTGELFF

v_call: TRBV15
j_call: TRBJ2-3
d_call: TRBD2
clone_size: few
cdr3_aa: CATSRAGAGSDTQYF

v_call: TRBV6-5
j_call: TRBJ2-7
d_call: TRBD1
clone_size: few
cdr3_aa: CASSYTTGFNGYEQYF

v_call: TRBV12-3/TRBV12-4
j_call: TRBJ2-4
d_call: .
clone_size: few
cdr3_aa: CASISGVAKNIQYF

v_call: TRBV11-2
j_call: TRBJ2-3
d_call: .
clone_size: .
cdr3_aa: CASSSGRWDTQYF

v_call: TRBV12-3/TRBV12-4
j_call: TRBJ2-7
d_call: .
clone_size: many
cdr3_aa: CASSLEGGERLGEQYF

v_call: TRBV19
j_call: TRBJ2-7
d_call: TRBD1
clone_size: .
cdr3_aa: CASADRERSYEQYF

v_call: TRBV15
j_call: TRBJ2-2
d_call: TRBD1
clone_size: .
cdr3_aa: CATSRDLTGSVTGELFF

v_call: TRBV11-2
j_call: TRBJ2-3
d_call: TRBD2
clone_size: many
cdr3_aa: CASSLRTGGPGTDTQYF

v_call: TRBV20-1
j_call: TRBJ2-1
d_call: .
clone_size: few
cdr3_aa: CSARERRQYNEQFF

v_call: TRBV18
j_call: TRBJ2-1
d_call: .
clone_size: few
cdr3_aa: CASSPTREVSYNEQFF

v_call: TRBV20-1
j_call: TRBJ2-7
d_call: .
clone_size: .
cdr3_aa: CSAPTRAMVYEQYF

v_call: TRBV3-1
j_call: TRBJ2-7
d_call: .
clone_size: many
cdr3_aa: CASSRTSGEQYF

v_call: TRBV23-1
j_call: TRBJ2-7
d_call: TRBD2
clone_size: .
cdr3_aa: CASSQTSGELSHDEQYF

v_call: TRBV12-3/TRBV12-4
j_call: TRBJ2-1
d_call: TRBD2
clone_size: few
cdr3_aa: CASSLTSGRGVGEQFF

v_call: TRBV28
j_call: TRBJ2-5
d_call: TRBD2
clone_size: .
cdr3_aa: CASSWGLAVPAETQYF

v_call: TRBV12-5
j_call: TRBJ2-1
d_call: TRBD2
clone_size: .
cdr3_aa: CASGSGLAGYNEQFF

v_call: TRBV12-3/TRBV12-4
j_call: TRBJ2-2
d_call: .
clone_size: few
cdr3_aa: CASSSRTKTGTGELFF

v_call: TRBV4-3
j_call: TRBJ2-1
d_call: TRBD2
clone_size: .
cdr3_aa: CTSSRNTGTSGRAVNEQFF

v_call: TRBV12-3/TRBV12-4
j_call: TRBJ2-5
d_call: TRBD1
clone_size: few
cdr3_aa: CASSLAPGTASQETQYF

v_call: TRBV3-1
j_call: TRBJ2-2
d_call: .
clone_size: .
cdr3_aa: CASSQVVGAGELFF

v_call: TRBV3-1
j_call: TRBJ2-3
d_call: .
clone_size: .
cdr3_aa: CASSQEEGYGLPSTDTQYF

v_call: TRBV5-1
j_call: TRBJ2-7
d_call: .
clone_size: many
cdr3_aa: CASSLVNFSYEQYF

v_call: TRBV2
j_call: TRBJ1-1
d_call: .
clone_size: .
cdr3_aa: CASRERTENTEAFF

v_call: TRBV6-1
j_call: TRBJ2-1
d_call: .
clone_size: few
cdr3_aa: CASRRDTTYNEQFF

v_call: TRBV27
j_call: TRBJ2-7
d_call: .
clone_size: few
cdr3_aa: CASSFRTAPYEQYF

v_call: TRBV11-3
j_call: TRBJ2-5
d_call: .
clone_size: .
cdr3_aa: CAKTGTSNSLGGETQYF

v_call: TRBV3-1
j_call: TRBJ2-3
d_call: TRBD2
clone_size: few
cdr3_aa: CASSQDKAGGATDTQYF

v_call: TRBV5-4
j_call: TRBJ1-1
d_call: .
clone_size: .
cdr3_aa: CASSLAPVNTEAFF

v_call: TRBV29-1
j_call: TRBJ2-5
d_call: .
clone_size: many
cdr3_aa: CSVLSRGETQYF

v_call: TRBV7-2
j_call: TRBJ2-4
d_call: .
clone_size: .
cdr3_aa: CASSLGTTAKNIQYF

v_call: TRBV27
j_call: TRBJ2-3
d_call: .
clone_size: .
cdr3_aa: CASSLVGEEGTDTQYF